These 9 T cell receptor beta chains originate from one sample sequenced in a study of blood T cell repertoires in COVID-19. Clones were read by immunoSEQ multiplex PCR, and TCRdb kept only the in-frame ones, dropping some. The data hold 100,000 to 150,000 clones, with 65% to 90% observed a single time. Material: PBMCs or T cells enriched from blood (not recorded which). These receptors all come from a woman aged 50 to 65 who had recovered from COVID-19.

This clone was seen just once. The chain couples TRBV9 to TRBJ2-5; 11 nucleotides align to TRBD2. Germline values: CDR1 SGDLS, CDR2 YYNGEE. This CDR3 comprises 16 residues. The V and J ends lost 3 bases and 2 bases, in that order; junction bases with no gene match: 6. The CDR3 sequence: CASSEASGGLQETQYF. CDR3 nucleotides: TGTGCCAGCAGCGAAGCTAGCGGGGGGCTACAAGAGACCCAGTACTTC.

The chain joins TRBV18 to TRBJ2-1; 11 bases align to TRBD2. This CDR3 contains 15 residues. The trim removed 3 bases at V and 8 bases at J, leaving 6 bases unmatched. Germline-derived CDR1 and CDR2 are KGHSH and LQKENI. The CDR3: CASSPFSGGAHEQFF. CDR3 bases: TGTGCCAGCTCACCTTTTAGCGGGGGGGCGCATGAGCAGTTCTTC.

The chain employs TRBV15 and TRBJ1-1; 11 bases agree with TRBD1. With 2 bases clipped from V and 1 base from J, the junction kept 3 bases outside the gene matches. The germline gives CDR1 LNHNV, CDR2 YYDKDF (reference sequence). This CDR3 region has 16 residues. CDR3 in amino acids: CATSRWTGGQNTEAFF. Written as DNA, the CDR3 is TGTGCCACCAGCAGATGGACAGGGGGCCAGAACACTGAAGCTTTCTTT.

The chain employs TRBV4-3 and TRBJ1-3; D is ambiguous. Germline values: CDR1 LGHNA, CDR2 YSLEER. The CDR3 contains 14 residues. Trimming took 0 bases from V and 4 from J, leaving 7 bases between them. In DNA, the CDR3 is TGCGCCAGCAGCCAAGAATTGGCCGGAAACACCATATATTTT. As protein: CASSQELAGNTIYF.

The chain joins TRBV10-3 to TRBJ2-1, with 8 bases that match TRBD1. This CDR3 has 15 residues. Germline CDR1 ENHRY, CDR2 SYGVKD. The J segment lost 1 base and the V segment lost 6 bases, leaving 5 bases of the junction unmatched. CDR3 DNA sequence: TGTGCCATCAGCTCCGGGACAGGTTCCTACAATGAGCAGTTCTTC. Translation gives CAISSGTGSYNEQFF.

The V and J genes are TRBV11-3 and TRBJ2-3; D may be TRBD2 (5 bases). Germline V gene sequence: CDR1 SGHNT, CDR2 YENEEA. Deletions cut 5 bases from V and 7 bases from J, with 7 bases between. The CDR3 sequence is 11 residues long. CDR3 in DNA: TGTGCCAGCAGCCCCGGGAATACGCAGTATTTT. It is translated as CASSPGNTQYF.

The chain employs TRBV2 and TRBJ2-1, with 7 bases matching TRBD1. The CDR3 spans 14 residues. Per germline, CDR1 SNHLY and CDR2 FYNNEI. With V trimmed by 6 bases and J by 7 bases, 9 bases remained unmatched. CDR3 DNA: TGTGCCAGCAGAGAGGGACAGAACCTAAATGAGCAGTTCTTC. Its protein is CASREGQNLNEQFF.

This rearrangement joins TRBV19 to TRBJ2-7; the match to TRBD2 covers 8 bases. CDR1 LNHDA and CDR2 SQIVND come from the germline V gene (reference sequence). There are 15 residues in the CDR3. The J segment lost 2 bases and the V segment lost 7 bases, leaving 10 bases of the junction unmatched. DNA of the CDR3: TGTGCCAGTACCCCGGGAGGGGTGGGGACCTACGAGCAGTACTTC. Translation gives CASTPGGVGTYEQYF. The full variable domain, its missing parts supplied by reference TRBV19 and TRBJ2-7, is DGGITQSPKYLFRKEGQNVTLSCEQNLNHDAMYWYRQDPGQGLRLIYYSQIVNDFQKGDIAEGYSVSREKKESFPLTVTSAQKNPTAFYLCASTPGGVGTYEQYFGPGTRLTVT.

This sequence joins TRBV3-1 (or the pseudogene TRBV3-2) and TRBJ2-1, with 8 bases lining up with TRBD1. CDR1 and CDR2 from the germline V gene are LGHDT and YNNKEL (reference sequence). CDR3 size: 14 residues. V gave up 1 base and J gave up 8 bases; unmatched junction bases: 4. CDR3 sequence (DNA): TGTGCCAGCAGCCAAGGACAGGGGTCGGATGAGCAGTTCTTC. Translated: CASSQGQGSDEQFF.